The T cell receptor beta chain described here comes from a study of response to subunit inactivated influenza vaccine. Study results and limitations: T cells newly recruited by each seasonal influenza vaccination are few, the authors suggested.

Trimming took 1 base from V and 2 from J; bases not matched to a gene: 7. The germline V gene encodes CDR1 LGHNA and CDR2 YSLEER. This CDR3 region has 16 residues. This clonotype was counted only a few times. Its antigen is still unknown. TCRdb redid the calling of the RT-PCR reads with MiXCR, one entry per CDR3 protein. The table lists roughly 630,000 distinct CDR3 sequences, around 13% of them singletons, with 7.5% to 8% in the top ten. The J gene is TRBJ2-7, the V gene TRBV4-3; 8 bases line up with TRBD1. The TCR originated in a man between 45 and 60 years old who received an inactivated influenza vaccine. The sequencing here drew on PBMCs from blood, taken less than 15 days before vaccination. DNA for the CDR3: TGCGCCAGCAGCCAAGCTCCGGGACAGGCTGCCTACGAGCAGTACTTC. Translating gives CASSQAPGQAAYEQYF.